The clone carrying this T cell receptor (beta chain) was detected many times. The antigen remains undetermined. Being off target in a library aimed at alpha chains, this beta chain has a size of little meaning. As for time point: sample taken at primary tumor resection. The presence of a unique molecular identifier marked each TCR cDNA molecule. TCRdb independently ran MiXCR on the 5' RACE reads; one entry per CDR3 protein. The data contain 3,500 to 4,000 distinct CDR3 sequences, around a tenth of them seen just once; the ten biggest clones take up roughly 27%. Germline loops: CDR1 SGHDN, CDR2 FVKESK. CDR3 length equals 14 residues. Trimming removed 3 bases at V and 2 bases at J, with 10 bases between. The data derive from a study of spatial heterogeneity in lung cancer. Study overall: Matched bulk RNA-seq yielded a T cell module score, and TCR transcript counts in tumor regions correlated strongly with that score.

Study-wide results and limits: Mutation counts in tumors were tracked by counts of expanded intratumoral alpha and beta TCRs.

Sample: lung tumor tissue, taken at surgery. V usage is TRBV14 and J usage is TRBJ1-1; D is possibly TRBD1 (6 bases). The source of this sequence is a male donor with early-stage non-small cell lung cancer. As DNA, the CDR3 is TGTGCCAGCAGCCACTGGGACACTAACACTGAAGCTTTCTTT. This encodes CASSHWDTNTEAFF.